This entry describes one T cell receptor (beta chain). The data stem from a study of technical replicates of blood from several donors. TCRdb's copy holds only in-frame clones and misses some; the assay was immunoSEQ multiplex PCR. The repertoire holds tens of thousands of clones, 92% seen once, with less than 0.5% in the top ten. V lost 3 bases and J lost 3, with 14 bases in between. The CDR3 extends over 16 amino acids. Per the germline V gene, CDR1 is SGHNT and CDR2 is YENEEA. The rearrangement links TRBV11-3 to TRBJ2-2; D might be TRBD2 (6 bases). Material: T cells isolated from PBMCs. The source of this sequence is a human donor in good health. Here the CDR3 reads CASSLIWAGYTGELFF. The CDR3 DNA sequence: TGTGCCAGCAGCTTGATCTGGGCGGGATACACCGGGGAGCTGTTTTTT.